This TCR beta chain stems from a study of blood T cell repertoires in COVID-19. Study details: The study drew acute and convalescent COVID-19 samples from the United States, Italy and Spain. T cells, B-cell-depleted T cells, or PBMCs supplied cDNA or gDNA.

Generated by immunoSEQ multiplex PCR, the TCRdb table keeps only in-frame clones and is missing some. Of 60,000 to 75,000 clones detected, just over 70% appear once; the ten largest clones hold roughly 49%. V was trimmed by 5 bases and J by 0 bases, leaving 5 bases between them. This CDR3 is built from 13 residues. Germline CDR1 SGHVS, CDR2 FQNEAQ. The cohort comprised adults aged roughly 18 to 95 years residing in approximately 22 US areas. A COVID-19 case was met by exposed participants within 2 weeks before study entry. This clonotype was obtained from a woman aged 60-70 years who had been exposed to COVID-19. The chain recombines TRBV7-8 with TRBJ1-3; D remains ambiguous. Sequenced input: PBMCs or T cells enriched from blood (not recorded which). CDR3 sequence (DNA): TGTGCCAGCAGCCTCATCTCTGGAAACACCATATATTTT. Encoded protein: CASSLISGNTIYF. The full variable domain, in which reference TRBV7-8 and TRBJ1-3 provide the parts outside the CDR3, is GAGVSQSPRYKVAKRGQDVALRCDPISGHVSLFWYQQALGQGPEFLTYFQNEAQLDKSGLPSDRFFAERPEGSVSTLKIQRTQQEDSAVYLCASSLISGNTIYFGEGSWLTVV.